This T cell receptor (beta chain) came from a study of somatic mutations in cytotoxic T cells in rheumatoid arthritis. Study details: Prior to any treatment and right after diagnosis, patient blood (less than 34 ml EDTA) was drawn. General study results and limits: Exceedance of 20% of CD8+ cells by the largest CD8+ clone occurred in about an eighth of the roughly 60 patients. Unlike healthy controls, rheumatoid arthritis patients had CD8+ clonality that increased with age.

The V end was cut by 3 bases, the J end by 1 base, with 7 bases between. The CDR3 is made up of 13 amino acids. Per the germline V gene, CDR1 is GTSNPN and CDR2 is SVGIG (reference sequence). As to this clone: Its antigen is currently unknown.

Repertoires were generated with immunoSEQ multiplex PCR, while TCRdb's copy carries only in-frame clones and drops some. This sample carries about 13,000 clones, about 83% of them seen once, and the ten largest clones take around a fifth. Isolation of the CD4+ and CD8+ populations was accomplished via positive magnetic bead selection, with purity assessed by flow cytometry. The sequence was collected from an adult with rheumatoid arthritis. Sequenced: CD8+ T cells sorted from blood. The gene calls are TRBV30 and TRBJ2-1, with D hard to call. In DNA form, the CDR3 reads TGTGCCTGGAGCAGTGTTTCCTACAATGAGCAGTTCTTC. Its protein product is CAWSSVSYNEQFF.